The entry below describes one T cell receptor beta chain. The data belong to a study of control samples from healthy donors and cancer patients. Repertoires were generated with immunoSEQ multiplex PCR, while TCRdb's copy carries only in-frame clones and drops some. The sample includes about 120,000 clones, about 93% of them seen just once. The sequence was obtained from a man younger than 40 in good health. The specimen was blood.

CDR3 in amino acids: CASSISRTGVIYQPQHF. The DNA for the CDR3 is TGTGCCAGTAGTATTTCGAGGACAGGGGTGATATATCAGCCCCAGCATTTT. The chain links TRBV19 to TRBJ1-5, with 9 bases that match TRBD1. The trim removed 3 bases at V and 5 bases at J, leaving 11 bases unmatched. The CDR3 runs to 17 residues. In germline, CDR1 is LNHDA, CDR2 SQIVND (reference sequence).